This section outlines one T cell receptor beta chain sequence together with its context. Urothelial carcinoma, locally advanced or metastatic, affected the patients. These data belong to a study of PD-L1 blockade in urothelial cancer. As for the study in general: It was in about 2014 that patients started atezolizumab at 1,200 mg intravenously every 3 weeks.

TCR analog templates of synthetic origin were spiked into each PCR. Generated by immunoSEQ multiplex PCR, the TCRdb table keeps only in-frame clones and is missing some. The sample lists about 17,000 clones; around 87% were seen once. The CDR3 consists of 14 residues. Trimming took 0 bases from V and 3 from J, leaving 5 bases between them. Germline CDR1 SGHNT, CDR2 YENEEA. The origin of this receptor is a man aged 45-65 years with urothelial cancer. The sample consisted of PBMCs, taken around atezolizumab (anti-PD-L1) treatment. The chain employs TRBV11-3 and TRBJ2-2; D uncertain. The CDR3 coding sequence is TGTGCCAGCAGCTTAGATTCGGACACCGGGGAGCTGTTTTTT. Its protein is CASSLDSDTGELFF.